The T cell receptor beta chain described here comes from a study of cytomegalovirus exposure and HLA in healthy donors. Overall study results and limits: A later analysis associated around 17,000 TCR beta sequences with HLA alleles at a 0.05 false discovery rate.

About this clone: Its antigen is still unknown.

60 Vbeta and 13 Jbeta primers were used in PCR. Assay used: immunoSEQ multiplex PCR; TCRdb lists only in-frame clones, some missing. Of about 59,000 clones listed, around 83% were seen once; the top ten hold approximately 1.5%. Sequenced: PBMCs. The sequence came from a man aged 40-55 years in good health and CMV-seronegative.

The CDR3 reads CASIPLTANPTDTQYF. CDR3 in DNA: TGTGCCAGCATTCCTTTGACAGCTAACCCCACAGATACGCAGTATTTT. The chain employs TRBV27 and TRBJ2-3; a weak D match, TRBD1 (5 bases). In germline, CDR1 is MNHEY, CDR2 SMNVEV (reference sequence). Between the trimmed V and J ends, which lost 7 bases and 2 bases, there was a span of 19 bases. The length of the CDR3 is 16 residues.